This T cell receptor beta chain originates from a study of T cell repertoires in cytomegalovirus infection. Across the whole study: Evidence of both CMV infection and a matching HLA type came from public TCR beta signatures.

TCRdb used MiXCR to reprocess the reads, holding one entry per CDR3 protein. The sample has roughly 500,000 distinct CDR3 sequences, around 35% seen once; the top ten hold roughly 15%. Germline V CDR1 and CDR2: SGDLS, YYNGEE. The CDR3 length is 14 residues. V dropped 4 bases and J dropped 7 bases, with 17 bases sitting between them. On this clonotype: The antigen is undetermined.

This receptor was taken from a human donor in good health (CMV status not recorded). Some clones in this sample may be carry-over from other donors' samples. Material: cultured PBMCs, obtained from culture after CMV antigen stimulation. The rearrangement uses TRBV9 and TRBJ1-2; D possibly corresponds to TRBD1 (6 bases). The CDR3 region is CASSPRGTTGGYTF. CDR3 sequence (DNA): TGTGCCAGCAGCCCCCGGGGGACAACGGGTGGCTACACCTTC. Based on the CDR3 plus reference TRBV9 and TRBJ1-2, the full variable domain is DSGVTQTPKHLITATGQRVTLRCSPRSGDLSVYWYQQSLDQGLQFLIQYYNGEERAKGNILERFSAQQFPDLHSELNLSSLELGDSALYFCASSPRGTTGGYTFGSGTRLTVV.